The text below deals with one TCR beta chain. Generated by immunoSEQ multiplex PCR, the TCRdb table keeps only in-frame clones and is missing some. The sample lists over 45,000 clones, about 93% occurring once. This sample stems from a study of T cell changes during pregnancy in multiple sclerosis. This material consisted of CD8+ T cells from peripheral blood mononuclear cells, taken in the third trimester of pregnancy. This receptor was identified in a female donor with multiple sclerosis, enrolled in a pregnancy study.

The CDR3 here is CASSDGTDTGELFF. In DNA, the CDR3 is TGTGCCAGCAGTGATGGGACAGACACCGGGGAGCTGTTTTTT. The V and J genes are TRBV2 and TRBJ2-2; 7 bases agree with TRBD1. Germline values: CDR1 SNHLY, CDR2 FYNNEI. The CDR3 runs 14 residues. The trim removed 3 bases at V and 3 bases at J, leaving 1 base unmatched.